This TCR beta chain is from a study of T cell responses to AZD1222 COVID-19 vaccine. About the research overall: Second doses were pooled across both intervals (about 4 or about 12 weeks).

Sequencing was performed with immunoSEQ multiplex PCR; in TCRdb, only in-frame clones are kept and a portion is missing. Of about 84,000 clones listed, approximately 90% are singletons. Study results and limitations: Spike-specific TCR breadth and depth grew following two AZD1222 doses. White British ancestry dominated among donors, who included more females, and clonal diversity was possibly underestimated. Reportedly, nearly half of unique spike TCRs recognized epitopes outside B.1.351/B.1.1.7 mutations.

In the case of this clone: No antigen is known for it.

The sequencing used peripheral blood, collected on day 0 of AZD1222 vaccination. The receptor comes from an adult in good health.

CDR3 bases: TGTGCCAGCAGTTACGAAGACAGGGGGTCTTCACCCCTCCACTTT. Its translation is CASSYEDRGSSPLHF. V usage is TRBV6-5 and J usage is TRBJ1-6, with 9 positions matching TRBD1. V lost 2 bases, J lost 9 bases, and 5 bases stayed unmatched. CDR1 is MNHEY, CDR2 SVGAGI, per germline. The CDR3 consists of 15 residues.